The clone carrying this T cell receptor beta chain showed up just a few times. As yet, its antigen is unknown. Vbeta (60) and Jbeta (13) primers were used in the PCR. Profiled with immunoSEQ multiplex PCR; TCRdb holds only in-frame clones, not every one. The table shows 95,000 to 150,000 clones, with roughly three fifths occurring only once. The record originates from a study of cytomegalovirus exposure and HLA in healthy donors. Study conclusions and caveats: According to the study, 160 or so TCR beta chains were cytomegalovirus-associated. Later, an analysis found that common viral pathogens appeared to be linked with several of the most significant clusters. Analyses of presence and absence presupposed an approximately uniform sequencing depth across donors.

Looked up from germline, CDR1 is SQVTM and CDR2 is ANQGSEA. The CDR3 runs 14 residues. The trim removed 1 base at V and 7 bases at J, leaving 9 bases unmatched. The chain is built from TRBV29-1 and TRBJ1-2; 7 bases are shared with TRBD1. The sequenced sample consisted of PBMCs. This sequence was found in a woman aged 40 to 50 in good health and CMV-seropositive. The CDR3 reads CSVEVARGTVGYTF. CDR3 nucleotide sequence: TGCAGCGTTGAAGTGGCCCGGGGGACAGTTGGCTACACCTTC.